This entry concerns a single T cell receptor (beta chain). The antigen is undetermined. This sample was taken from a study of blood T cells in healthy people across ages. The V gene's germline CDR1 is LGHNA and CDR2 YSLEER. Trimming pared 3 bases from V and 7 bases from J, leaving 10 bases between. CDR3 size: 13 residues. A second roughly 7 to 12 cycle PCR used barcoded and J-beta primers. TCRdb re-derived calls from the 5' RACE reads in MiXCR, one entry per CDR3 protein. The sample has roughly 730,000 distinct CDR3 sequences, approximately 60% seen once; the top ten hold around 24%. Each donor had 9 to 10 milliliters of peripheral blood drawn. Study outcomes and limitations: Observed TCR beta diversity per million T cells went down as age went up. This fall followed a roughly linear course with age.

The chain combines TRBV4-3 with TRBJ2-1; TRBD2 might be the D (6 bases). The receptor was derived from a man between 40 and 49 years old in good health. Sequenced sample: blood. This CDR3 reads CASSHGLTNEQFF. CDR3 nucleotides: TGCGCCAGCAGCCACGGACTAACGAATGAGCAGTTCTTC.